Listed below are T cell receptor beta chains from one sample, sequenced in a study of blood T cell repertoires in COVID-19. Only in-frame clones appear in the TCRdb table, and some are missing; sequencing was by immunoSEQ multiplex PCR. The sample includes about 71,000 clones, roughly 80% seen only once; the top ten take 6.5% to 7.5%. The sample taken for sequencing was peripheral blood. The receptor set was obtained from a man aged 25 to 40 with COVID-19, enrolled during active disease. Each CDR3 is given with its conserved first and last residue. Each record gives: V gene, D gene, J gene, clone size, CDR3 DNA, CDR3 protein. D genes are given only for firm matches. Expanded clones are given a class, and other clones once, few, many or no size at all.

V: TRBV6-5
D: TRBD1
J: TRBJ1-5
size: -
DNA: TGTGCCAGCAGGGGACAGGGGAATCAGCCCCAGCATTTT
CDR3: CASRGQGNQPQHF

V: TRBV28
D: TRBD1
J: TRBJ1-2
size: -
DNA: TGTGCCAGCCGTCTCACAGGGGGACGAGAAAAAGGCTACACCTTC
CDR3: CASRLTGGREKGYTF

V: TRBV7-2
D: TRBD2
J: TRBJ2-7
size: -
DNA: TGTGCCAGCAAAAAGACGGGAGGTAACGAGCAGTACTTC
CDR3: CASKKTGGNEQYF

V: TRBV3-1/TRBV3-2
D: TRBD1
J: TRBJ1-2
size: -
DNA: TGTGCCAGCAGAGACAGGGGCACCCGCATGGATGGCTACACCTTC
CDR3: CASRDRGTRMDGYTF

V: TRBV20-1
D: TRBD2
J: TRBJ2-1
size: few
DNA: TGCAGTGCTAGTGGGACTAGCGGGAGGAGCAATGAGCAGTTCTTC
CDR3: CSASGTSGRSNEQFF

V: TRBV28
D: -
J: TRBJ1-2
size: -
DNA: TGTGCCAGCAGTTTAATGGCTGTTAACTATGGCTACACCTTC
CDR3: CASSLMAVNYGYTF

V: TRBV5-1
D: -
J: TRBJ2-1
size: -
DNA: TGCGCCAGCAGCTCGTTAGCGAACGGCCCCAATGAGCAGTTCTTC
CDR3: CASSSLANGPNEQFF

V: TRBV2
D: TRBD1
J: TRBJ2-1
size: -
DNA: TGTGCCAGCAGTAGGACAGGGGCCAGCGAGGATGAGCAGTTCTTC
CDR3: CASSRTGASEDEQFF

V: TRBV6-2/TRBV6-3
D: -
J: TRBJ1-1
size: -
DNA: TGTGCCAGCAGTTACTCAGACACTTTGAACACTGAAGCTTTCTTT
CDR3: CASSYSDTLNTEAFF

V: TRBV27
D: TRBD1
J: TRBJ1-1
size: -
DNA: TGTGCCAGCAGTTTATCCTTTACAGGGGGCAACACTGAAGCTTTCTTT
CDR3: CASSLSFTGGNTEAFF

V: TRBV5-1
D: TRBD2
J: TRBJ2-5
size: once
DNA: TGCGCCAGCAGCCCCCCCCTAGCGGGGCAAGAGACCCAGTACTTC
CDR3: CASSPPLAGQETQYF

V: TRBV19
D: -
J: TRBJ2-1
size: -
DNA: TGTGCCAGTAGTATACTAGGGGATGAGCAGTTCTTC
CDR3: CASSILGDEQFF

V: TRBV7-8
D: -
J: TRBJ1-2
size: -
DNA: TGTGCCAGCAGCTTATATGTGCGGAATGGCTACACCTTC
CDR3: CASSLYVRNGYTF

V: TRBV7-2
D: -
J: TRBJ1-2
size: -
DNA: TGTGCCAGCAGGCAAAACAGGGCACCGAACTATGGCTACACCTTC
CDR3: CASRQNRAPNYGYTF

V: TRBV18
D: -
J: TRBJ1-4
size: -
DNA: TGTGCCAGCTCACCACAGCCAACTAATGAAAAACTGTTTTTT
CDR3: CASSPQPTNEKLFF

V: TRBV5-5
D: TRBD1
J: TRBJ1-6
size: -
DNA: TGTGCCAGCAGCTACGATGCAGGGGGCAGAGGCTCACCCCTCCACTTT
CDR3: CASSYDAGGRGSPLHF

V: TRBV9
D: -
J: TRBJ1-6
size: -
DNA: TGTGCCAGCAGCGTAGACGCAGGGCAGGATTCACCCCTCCACTTT
CDR3: CASSVDAGQDSPLHF

V: TRBV24-1
D: -
J: TRBJ2-2
size: few
DNA: TGTGCCGAACCTACGGGTTCGAGCGGGCCGCCGAACACCGGGGAGCTGTTTTTT
CDR3: CAEPTGSSGPPNTGELFF

V: TRBV2
D: TRBD1
J: TRBJ1-6
size: -
DNA: TGTGCCAGCAGGGGGGACAGCGCGCGGAATTCACCCCTCCACTTT
CDR3: CASRGDSARNSPLHF

V: TRBV7-2
D: -
J: TRBJ2-5
size: -
DNA: TGTGCCAGCAGCTTAAACGGGGAGACCCAGTACTTC
CDR3: CASSLNGETQYF

V: TRBV5-1
D: TRBD1
J: TRBJ1-1
size: -
DNA: TGCGCCAGCCAGCTGGTGGGGCAGGGGGATACTGAAGCTTTCTTT
CDR3: CASQLVGQGDTEAFF

V: TRBV2
D: TRBD1
J: TRBJ1-2
size: -
DNA: TGTGCCAGCAGACGAGACAGGGATTCTGGCTACACCTTC
CDR3: CASRRDRDSGYTF

V: TRBV28
D: TRBD2
J: TRBJ2-7
size: few
DNA: TGTGCCAGCAGTTTTTCTCTAGCGGGTAGATATGAGCAGTACTTC
CDR3: CASSFSLAGRYEQYF

V: TRBV9
D: TRBD1
J: TRBJ1-5
size: once
DNA: TGTGCCAGCAGCCCAACAGGGGGCAGTAATCAGCCCCAGCATTTT
CDR3: CASSPTGGSNQPQHF

V: TRBV7-8
D: TRBD1
J: TRBJ1-1
size: -
DNA: TGTGCCAGCAGCTTAGGGCTCGAGGGGGCGGCTGAAGCTTTCTTT
CDR3: CASSLGLEGAAEAFF

V: TRBV19
D: -
J: TRBJ2-1
size: -
DNA: TGTGCCAGTAGTATTCGTGGGAGTCCCTACAATGAGCAGTTCTTC
CDR3: CASSIRGSPYNEQFF

V: TRBV10-3
D: TRBD1
J: TRBJ1-3
size: -
DNA: TGTGCCATCAGCAGGACAGGGACTGGAAACACCATATATTTT
CDR3: CAISRTGTGNTIYF

V: TRBV3-1/TRBV3-2
D: -
J: TRBJ1-6
size: -
DNA: TGTGCCAGCAGCCAAGGCAGGGGTTCACCCCTCCACTTT
CDR3: CASSQGRGSPLHF